Listed below are T cell receptor beta chains from one sample, sequenced in a study of identical twins. TCRdb reanalysed the 5' RACE reads using MiXCR and keeps one entry per CDR3 protein. The data contain approximately 250,000 distinct CDR3 sequences, about 6.7% of them singletons. The sample also formed part of further work on T cells expressing NK-cell markers.

The sequencing sample was made of CD8+ T cells sorted from blood. The origin of the receptors is a woman aged 18-29 years in good health. CDR3s include the opening cysteine and the closing phenylalanine or tryptophan. The D gene is left open where the match is weak. Expanded clones get a size class; other rows say once, few or many, or leave the size out.

many	TRBV5-6	NA	12	TRBJ2-7	CASSLGNYEQYF	TGTGCCAGCAGCTTGGGCAACTACGAGCAGTACTTC
NA	TRBV20-1	NA	14	TRBJ1-2	CSARDPVLLYGYTF	TGCAGTGCTAGAGATCCCGTGCTGCTCTATGGCTACACCTTC
few	TRBV20-1	TRBD1	14	TRBJ1-6	CSVPGTGGWSPLHF	TGCAGTGTTCCAGGGACAGGGGGATGGTCACCCCTCCACTTT
few	TRBV6-6	NA	13	TRBJ1-6	CASSYSLNSPLHF	TGTGCCAGCAGTTACTCTCTGAATTCACCCCTCCACTTT
few	TRBV29-1	NA	14	TRBJ1-1	CSVPHDQGNTEAFF	TGCAGCGTCCCCCATGATCAGGGGAACACTGAAGCTTTCTTT
NA	TRBV12-3/TRBV12-4	NA	12	TRBJ1-2	CASRIGGGGYTF	TGTGCCAGCAGAATAGGGGGAGGTGGCTACACCTTC
many	TRBV12-3/TRBV12-4	NA	14	TRBJ1-2	CASSFITGPYGYTF	TGTGCCAGCAGTTTTATCACAGGCCCCTATGGCTACACCTTC
NA	TRBV7-9	NA	15	TRBJ1-1	CASSSPSRMVTEAFF	TGTGCCAGCAGTTCCCCTTCGAGAATGGTCACTGAAGCTTTCTTT
few	TRBV5-1	NA	16	TRBJ1-2	CASSNIAQYDYYGYTF	TGCGCCAGCAGCAATATCGCCCAATACGACTACTATGGCTACACCTTC
few	TRBV6-2/TRBV6-3	NA	14	TRBJ2-1	CASRDWLGLNEQFF	TGTGCCAGCAGAGACTGGCTAGGGCTCAATGAGCAGTTCTTC
many	TRBV27	NA	13	TRBJ1-1	CASCTGRSTEAFF	TGTGCCAGCTGTACAGGGAGGAGCACTGAAGCTTTCTTT
few	TRBV5-1	NA	16	TRBJ2-3	CASSLSREYREDTQYF	TGCGCCAGCAGCTTGTCGCGGGAATATCGCGAAGATACGCAGTATTTT
few	TRBV27	TRBD2	15	TRBJ2-3	CASSRTSGITDTQYF	TGTGCCAGCAGTAGGACTAGCGGGATCACAGATACGCAGTATTTT
NA	TRBV15	NA	14	TRBJ2-3	CATVNPGDTDTQYF	TGTGCCACCGTCAACCCGGGGGACACAGATACGCAGTATTTT
NA	TRBV13	NA	18	TRBJ2-3	CASSLGTGPVTSTDTQYF	TGTGCCAGCAGCTTAGGTACAGGGCCGGTGACTAGCACAGATACGCAGTATTTT
many	TRBV5-1	NA	12	TRBJ2-6	CASKSGANVLTF	TGCGCCAGCAAATCTGGGGCCAACGTCCTGACTTTC
few	TRBV5-1	TRBD1	16	TRBJ1-6	CASSLGQGASSSPLHF	TGCGCCAGCAGCTTGGGACAGGGGGCGTCATCCTCACCCCTCCACTTT
NA	TRBV21-1	NA	14	TRBJ2-2	CACRLGWNTGELFF	TGTGCCTGCAGGCTGGGCTGGAACACCGGGGAGCTGTTTTTT